The TCR beta chain described here comes from a study of cytomegalovirus exposure and HLA in healthy donors. Overall study context: As an earlier analysis found, roughly 180 million T cells yielded about 120 million unique TCR beta sequences.

In the case of this clone: Its antigen is currently unknown.

Trimming took 5 bases from V and 3 from J, leaving 14 bases between them. Germline assignment: CDR1 MNHEY and CDR2 SMNVEV (reference sequence). The CDR3 covers 15 residues. PCR involved 60 Vbeta and 13 Jbeta primers. Libraries were prepared by immunoSEQ multiplex PCR; TCRdb keeps only in-frame clonotypes and omits some of them. Of about 130,000 clones listed, 80% are singletons. Study-wide results and caveats: Later, an analysis showed that TCR beta chains associated with HLA were more clonally expanded than others that were equally common. In a later analysis, a genetic analysis reported fewer productive-TCR N-insertions in an Asian-associated ancestry cluster than the cohort average. With DRB1 most and HLA-C fewest, TCR association rates differed between HLA loci in a later analysis.

The clonotype originates from a man aged 25-40 years in good health and CMV-seropositive. V gene TRBV27 combines with J gene TRBJ2-1; unclear D gene. The sequencing sample was made of PBMCs. The CDR3 nucleotides read TGTGCCAGCAGTCTCCAAACCGCGGTCTACAATGAGCAGTTCTTC. It translates to CASSLQTAVYNEQFF.